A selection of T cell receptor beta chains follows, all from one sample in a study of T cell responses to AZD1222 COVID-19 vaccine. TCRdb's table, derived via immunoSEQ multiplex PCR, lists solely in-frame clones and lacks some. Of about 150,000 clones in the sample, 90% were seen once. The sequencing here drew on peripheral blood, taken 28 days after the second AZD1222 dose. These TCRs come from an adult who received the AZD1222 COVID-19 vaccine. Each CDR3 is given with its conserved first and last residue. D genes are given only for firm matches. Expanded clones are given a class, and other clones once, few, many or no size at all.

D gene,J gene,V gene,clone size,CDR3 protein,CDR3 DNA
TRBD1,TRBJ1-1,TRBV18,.,CASSPITGVTEAFF,TGTGCCAGCTCACCGATTACAGGGGTCACTGAAGCTTTCTTT
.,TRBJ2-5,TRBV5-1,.,CASSLLADQETQYF,TGCGCCAGCAGCTTACTAGCTGATCAAGAGACCCAGTACTTC
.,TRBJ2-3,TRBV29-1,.,CSVEDGRYHPPDTQYF,TGCAGCGTTGAAGACGGCCGCTACCACCCCCCAGATACGCAGTATTTT
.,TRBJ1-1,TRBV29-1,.,CSASMNTEAFF,TGCAGCGCCAGTATGAACACTGAAGCTTTCTTT
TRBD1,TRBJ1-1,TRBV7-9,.,CASSLGDRRNTEAFF,TGTGCCAGCAGCTTAGGGGACAGGAGGAACACTGAAGCTTTCTTT
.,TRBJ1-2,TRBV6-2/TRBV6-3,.,CASSSVYGYTF,TGTGCCAGCAGTTCTGTCTATGGCTACACCTTC
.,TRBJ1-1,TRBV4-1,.,CASSQDLLPRGTEAFF,TGCGCCAGCAGCCAAGATCTACTTCCCAGGGGCACTGAAGCTTTCTTT
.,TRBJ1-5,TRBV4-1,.,CASSRLGGNQPQHF,TGCGCCAGCAGCAGACTAGGAGGCAATCAGCCCCAGCATTTT
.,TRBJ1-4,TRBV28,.,CASSLGPATNEKLFF,TGTGCCAGCAGTTTGGGACCTGCAACTAATGAAAAACTGTTTTTT
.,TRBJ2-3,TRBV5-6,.,CASSSRPDTQYF,TGTGCCAGCAGCTCAAGGCCAGATACGCAGTATTTT
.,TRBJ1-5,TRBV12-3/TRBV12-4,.,CASSYGNQPQHF,TGTGCCAGCAGCTACGGGAATCAGCCCCAGCATTTT
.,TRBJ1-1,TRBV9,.,CASSVQDSNTEAFF,TGTGCCAGCAGCGTTCAGGACTCAAACACTGAAGCTTTCTTT
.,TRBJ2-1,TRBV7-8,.,CASSSSTSNEQFF,TGTGCCAGCAGCTCATCGACTAGCAATGAGCAGTTCTTC
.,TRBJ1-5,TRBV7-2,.,CASSPRTDQPQHF,TGTGCCAGCAGCCCACGGACAGATCAGCCCCAGCATTTT
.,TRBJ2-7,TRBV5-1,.,CASSPGTLTYEQYF,TGCGCCAGCAGCCCTGGCACCCTCACCTACGAGCAGTACTTC
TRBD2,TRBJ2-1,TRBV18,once,CASSPLGLAGISYNEQFF,TGTGCCAGCTCACCACTAGGACTAGCGGGGATCTCCTACAATGAGCAGTTCTTC
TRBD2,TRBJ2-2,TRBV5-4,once,CASSLSGDDGELFF,TGTGCCAGCAGCTTAAGCGGGGATGACGGGGAGCTGTTTTTT
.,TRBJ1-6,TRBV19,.,CASNKGTYNSPLHF,TGTGCCAGTAACAAGGGTACCTATAATTCACCCCTCCACTTT